The TCR beta chain under discussion was sequenced for a study of shared clonotypes between healthy human individuals (TCRdb year 2020). Regarding the complete study: The cohort comprised two women and a few men aged 18 to 49 years. For each donor, CD4 naive and CD4 memory were each given three plates, CD8 naive was given two plates, and CD8 memory was given one plate. Blood TCR repertoires of roughly five healthy adults were deeply sequenced to estimate repertoire size and the extent of clonotype sharing between individuals. Different laboratories and diverse techniques were used to prepare libraries and sequence TCR repertoires, to increase sequencing depth and limit assay-specific biases. Per donor, leukapheresis produced somewhere between about 0.94 and 9 billion PBMCs.

Donors were healthy HIV-negative adults with no recently reported acute infections or vaccinations. All donors were Caucasian adults living in Nashville, Tennessee, USA. Magnetic negative selection was used to enrich CD4+ T cells, after which naive cells were positively selected on CD45RA and the negative fraction became the memory subset. Blood was collected by leukapheresis, and PBMCs were isolated by Ficoll-Histopaque density gradient centrifugation and then cryopreserved in liquid nitrogen vapor phase. Analytical flow cytometry was used to check the purity and quantity of every magnetically sorted T cell population. Each sorted fraction had its genomic DNA isolated and then quantified by UV absorbance on a Nanodrop 2000c. Using the deep immunoSEQ assay, TCR CDR3 regions were amplified from genomic DNA by multiplex PCR. Extracted genomic DNA from each cell subset was spread evenly across all wells of several immunoSEQ 96-well plates, with each plate serving as a replicate. For sorted subsets, each replicate PCR was loaded with 200 ng genomic DNA, equivalent to some 27,000 T cell genomes. Purified libraries were measured with a Qubit 3.0 fluorometer, size-checked on a Bioanalyzer 2100, and measured again with the KAPA Library Quantification kit. A separate single-read 150-cycle Illumina NextSeq 550 flow cell was used to sequence each immunoSEQ 96-well plate. The study's own analysis went as follows. Because the immunoSEQ output held only junctional sequences and lacked quality scores, the filtering could not match the filtering applied to full-length reads. Sequences were annotated with PyIR, a Python wrapper for IgBLAST v1.9, using IMGT germline references to assign V/J genes and CDR3. Reads with weak V/J assignments (E-value above 1e-6), missing CDR3, stop codons, out-of-frame junctions, or ambiguous translated residues were removed. V3J clonotypes were defined by identical inferred V gene, J gene, and CDR3 amino acid sequence. Percentage overlap between repertoires was computed as shared unique clonotypes divided by the size of the smaller repertoire. Repertoire richness was assessed with RTK rarefaction, the Chao1 estimator, and Recon v2.1 estimates of unobserved clonotypes. Generation probabilities were computed with OLGA for all TCRbeta clonotypes obtained by the gDNA method from a handful of donors. TCRdb carries this immuneACCESS record with in-frame sequences only. Its versions omit some clonotypes, under half of them owing to an unresolved V gene in the studies checked, with the rest unexplained. The V and J calls and clone size are taken from that table; D and trimming were inferred from the DNA. For this sample the table gives 2 million to 2.5 million clones, of which 85% to 95% were detected only once. The ten largest clones add up to under 0.45% of the sample.

To note about this clone: There is no known antigen for this receptor. Per-base qualities were not stored, and no clone one base away is much larger.

General study outcomes and caveats: Pairwise subsampling indicated that sequencing depth was expected to affect the degree of clonotype sharing among donors. Clonotypes shared by all four sorted-subset donors showed higher generation probabilities than non-shared clonotypes. The small number of donors limited the genetic and exposure-history diversity represented. Estimated clonotype richness was generally larger for naive than for memory subsets. When a handful of donors were compared, the shared fraction of clonotypes was about 5.2% for naive CD4, roughly 3.3% for naive CD8, roughly 2.3% for memory CD4, and 0.35% to 0.4% for memory CD8. Incomplete sequencing was indicated by rarefaction of sorted-subset datasets, despite the large sequencing depth. Sampling was limited to blood, and TCR repertoires in tissue likely differ from TCR repertoires in blood.

Sequencing input: naive CD4+ T cells from PBMCs. The label giving this sample's cell subset or site can be read as: CD45RA+ positively selected. This TCR derives from a man between 18 and 29 years old in good health. Some clones in this sample may be carry-over from other donors' samples.

The CDR3 amino acid sequence is: CASSDAGTSGRGSYEQYF. The DNA sequence follows: TGTGCCAGCAGCGACGCCGGGACTAGCGGGAGAGGGTCCTACGAGCAGTACTTC. Recombination joined TRBV7-9 with TRBJ2-7; 14 central nucleotides agree with TRBD2. From cysteine to phenylalanine, the CDR3 is 18 amino acids long. Just CDR3 DNA is preserved here, 54 bases in frame from base 1. The junction shows trimming of 5 bases on V and 1 base on J, and the gene matches do not reach 10 bases of it. CDR1 and CDR2, per the germline V gene (reference sequence), are SEHNR and FQNEAQ.